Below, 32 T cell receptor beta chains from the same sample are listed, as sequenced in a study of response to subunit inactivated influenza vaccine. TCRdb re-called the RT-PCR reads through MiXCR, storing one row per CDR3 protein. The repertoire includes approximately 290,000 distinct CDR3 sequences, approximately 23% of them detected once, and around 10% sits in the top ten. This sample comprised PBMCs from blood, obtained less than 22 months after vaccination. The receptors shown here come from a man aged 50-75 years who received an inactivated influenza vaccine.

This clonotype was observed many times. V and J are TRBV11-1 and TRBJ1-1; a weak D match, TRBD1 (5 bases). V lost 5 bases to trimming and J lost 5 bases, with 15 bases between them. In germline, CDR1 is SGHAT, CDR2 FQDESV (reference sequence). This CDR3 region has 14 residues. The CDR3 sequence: CASSGTAFFTEAFF. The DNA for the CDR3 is TGTGCCAGCAGCGGGACGGCCTTTTTTACTGAAGCTTTCTTT.

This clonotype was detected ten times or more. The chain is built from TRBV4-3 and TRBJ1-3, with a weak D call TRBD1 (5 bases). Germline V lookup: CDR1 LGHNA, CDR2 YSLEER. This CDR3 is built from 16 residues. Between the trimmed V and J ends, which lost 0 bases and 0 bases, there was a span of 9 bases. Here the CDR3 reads CASSQDVRGSGNTIYF. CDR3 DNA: TGCGCCAGCAGCCAAGACGTAAGGGGCTCTGGAAACACCATATATTTT.

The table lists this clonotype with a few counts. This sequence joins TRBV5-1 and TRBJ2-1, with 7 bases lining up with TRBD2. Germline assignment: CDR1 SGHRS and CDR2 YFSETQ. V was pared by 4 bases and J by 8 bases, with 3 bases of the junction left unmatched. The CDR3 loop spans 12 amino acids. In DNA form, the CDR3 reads TGCGCCAGCAGCCGTCGGGAGGATGAGCAGTTCTTC. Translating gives CASSRREDEQFF.

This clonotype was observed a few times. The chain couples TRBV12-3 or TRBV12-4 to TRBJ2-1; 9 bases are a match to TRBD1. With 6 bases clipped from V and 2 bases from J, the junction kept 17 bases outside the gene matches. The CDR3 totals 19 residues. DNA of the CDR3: TGTGCCAGCAGATCCCCCGGGACAGGGTCACCGTGGACCTACAATGAGCAGTTCTTC. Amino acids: CASRSPGTGSPWTYNEQFF.

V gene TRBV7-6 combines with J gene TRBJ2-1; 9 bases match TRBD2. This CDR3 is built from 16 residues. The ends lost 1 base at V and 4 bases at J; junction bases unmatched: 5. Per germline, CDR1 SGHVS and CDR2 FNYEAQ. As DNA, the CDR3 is TGTGCCAGCAGCTTAGTGGCGGGAGGGCTTTACAATGAGCAGTTCTTC. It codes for CASSLVAGGLYNEQFF.

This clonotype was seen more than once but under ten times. The chain's CDR3 is CASRDTLKGASTDTQYF. DNA of the CDR3: TGTGCCAGCAGAGATACACTCAAGGGGGCTAGCACAGATACGCAGTATTTT. The chain joins TRBV6-1 to TRBJ2-3; 7 bases are a match to TRBD1. The junction had 12 bases not matched to a gene; V was cut back by 6 bases and J by 0 bases. The CDR3 covers 17 residues. Germline loops: CDR1 MNHNS, CDR2 SASEGT.

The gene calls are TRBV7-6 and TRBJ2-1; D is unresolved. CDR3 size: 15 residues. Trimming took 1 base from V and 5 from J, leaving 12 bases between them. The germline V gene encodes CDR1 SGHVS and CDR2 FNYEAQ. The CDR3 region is CASSLVVGRNNEQFF. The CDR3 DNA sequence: TGTGCCAGCAGCTTAGTCGTGGGAAGGAACAATGAGCAGTTCTTC.

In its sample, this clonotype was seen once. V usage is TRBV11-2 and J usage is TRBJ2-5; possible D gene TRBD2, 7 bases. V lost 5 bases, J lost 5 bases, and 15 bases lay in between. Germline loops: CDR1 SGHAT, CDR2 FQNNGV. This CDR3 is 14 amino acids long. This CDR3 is CASSTGGARETQYF. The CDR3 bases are TGTGCCAGCAGCACTGGGGGGGCCAGGGAGACCCAGTACTTC.

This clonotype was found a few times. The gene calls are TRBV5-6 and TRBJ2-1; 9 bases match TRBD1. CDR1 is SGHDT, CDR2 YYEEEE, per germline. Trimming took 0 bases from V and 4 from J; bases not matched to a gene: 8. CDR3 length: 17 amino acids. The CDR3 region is CASSLGGLGQGYNEQFF. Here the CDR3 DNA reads TGTGCCAGCAGCTTGGGTGGTTTGGGACAGGGATACAATGAGCAGTTCTTC.

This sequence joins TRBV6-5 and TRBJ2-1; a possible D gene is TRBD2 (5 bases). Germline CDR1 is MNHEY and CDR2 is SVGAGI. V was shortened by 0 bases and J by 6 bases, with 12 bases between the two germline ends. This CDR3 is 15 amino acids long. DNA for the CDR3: TGTGCCAGCAGTTACTCGGGGAGTAGGTCCAATGAGCAGTTCTTC. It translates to CASSYSGSRSNEQFF.

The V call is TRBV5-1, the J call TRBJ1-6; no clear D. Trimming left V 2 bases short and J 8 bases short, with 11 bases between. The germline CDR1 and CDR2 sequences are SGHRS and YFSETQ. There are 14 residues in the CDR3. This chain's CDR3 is CASSLEGADSPLHF. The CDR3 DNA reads TGCGCCAGCAGCTTAGAGGGCGCGGATTCACCCCTCCACTTT.

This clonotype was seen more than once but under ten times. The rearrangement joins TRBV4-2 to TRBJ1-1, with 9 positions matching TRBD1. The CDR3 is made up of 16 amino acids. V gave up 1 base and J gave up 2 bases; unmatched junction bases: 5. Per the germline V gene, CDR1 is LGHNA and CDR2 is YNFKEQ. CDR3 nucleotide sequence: TGTGCCAGCAGCCAAGTTTGGGGACAGGGTAACACTGAAGCTTTCTTT. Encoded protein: CASSQVWGQGNTEAFF.

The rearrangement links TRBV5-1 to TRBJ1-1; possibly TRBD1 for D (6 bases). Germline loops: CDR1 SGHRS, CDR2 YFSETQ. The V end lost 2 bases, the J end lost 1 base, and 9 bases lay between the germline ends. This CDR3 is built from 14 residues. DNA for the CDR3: TGCGCCAGCAGCTTACGGGGGCCGAACACTGAAGCTTTCTTT. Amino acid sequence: CASSLRGPNTEAFF.

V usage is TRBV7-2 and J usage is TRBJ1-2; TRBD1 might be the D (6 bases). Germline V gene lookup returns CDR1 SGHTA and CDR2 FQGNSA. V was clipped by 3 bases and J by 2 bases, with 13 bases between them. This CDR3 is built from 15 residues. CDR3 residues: CASSFPWGANYGYTF. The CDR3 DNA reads TGTGCCAGCAGCTTCCCTTGGGGGGCCAACTATGGCTACACCTTC.

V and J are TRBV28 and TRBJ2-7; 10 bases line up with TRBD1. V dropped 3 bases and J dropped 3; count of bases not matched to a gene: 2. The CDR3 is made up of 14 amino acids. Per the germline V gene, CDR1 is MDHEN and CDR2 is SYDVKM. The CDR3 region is CASSLTGGHYEQYF. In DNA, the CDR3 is TGTGCCAGCAGTTTGACAGGGGGCCACTACGAGCAGTACTTC.

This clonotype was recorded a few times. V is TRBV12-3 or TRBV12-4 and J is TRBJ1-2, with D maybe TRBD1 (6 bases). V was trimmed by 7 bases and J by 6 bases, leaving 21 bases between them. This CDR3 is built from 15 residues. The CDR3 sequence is CASTLRQDLIDGYTF. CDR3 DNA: TGTGCCAGCACCCTTAGACAGGACCTTATCGATGGCTACACCTTC.

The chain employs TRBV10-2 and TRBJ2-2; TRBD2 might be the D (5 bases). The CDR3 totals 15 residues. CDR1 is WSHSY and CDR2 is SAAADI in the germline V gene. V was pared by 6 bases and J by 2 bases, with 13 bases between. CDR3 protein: CASRGNSDNTGELFF. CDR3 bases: TGCGCCAGCAGAGGGAATAGCGACAACACCGGGGAGCTGTTTTTT.

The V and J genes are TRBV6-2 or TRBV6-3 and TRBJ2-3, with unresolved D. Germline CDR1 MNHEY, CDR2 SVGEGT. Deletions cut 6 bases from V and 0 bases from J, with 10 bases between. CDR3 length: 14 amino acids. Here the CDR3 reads CASRTTISTDTQYF. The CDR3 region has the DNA TGTGCCAGCAGAACCACGATCAGCACAGATACGCAGTATTTT.

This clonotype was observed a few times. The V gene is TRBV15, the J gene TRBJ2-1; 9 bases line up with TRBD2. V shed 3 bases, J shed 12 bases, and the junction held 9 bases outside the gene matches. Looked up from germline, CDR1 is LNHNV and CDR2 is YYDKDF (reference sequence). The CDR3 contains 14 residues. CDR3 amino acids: CATSRDTSGRAQFF. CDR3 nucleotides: TGTGCCACCAGCAGGGATACTAGCGGGCGAGCGCAGTTCTTC.

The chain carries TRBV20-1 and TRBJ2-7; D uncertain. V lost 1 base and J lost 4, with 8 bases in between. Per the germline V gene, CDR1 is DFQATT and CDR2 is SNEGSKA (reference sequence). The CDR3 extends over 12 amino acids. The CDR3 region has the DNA TGCAGTGCTAGAGTTCAGGATTACGAGCAGTACTTC. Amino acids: CSARVQDYEQYF.

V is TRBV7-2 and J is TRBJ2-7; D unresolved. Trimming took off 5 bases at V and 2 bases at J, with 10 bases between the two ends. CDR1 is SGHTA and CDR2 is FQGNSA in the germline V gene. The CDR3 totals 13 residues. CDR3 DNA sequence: TGTGCCAGCAGCCCCTTGCCCCCCTACGAGCAGTACTTC. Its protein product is CASSPLPPYEQYF.

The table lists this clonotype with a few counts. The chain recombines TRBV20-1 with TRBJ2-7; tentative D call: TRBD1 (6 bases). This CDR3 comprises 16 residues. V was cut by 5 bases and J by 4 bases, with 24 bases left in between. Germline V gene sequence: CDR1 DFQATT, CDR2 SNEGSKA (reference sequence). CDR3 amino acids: CSASGQPNGAPYEQYF. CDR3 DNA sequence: TGCAGTGCTTCTGGACAGCCAAACGGTGCTCCGTACGAGCAGTACTTC.

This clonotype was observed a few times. The CDR3 protein is CASSLAGSSSYEQYF. In DNA form, the CDR3 reads TGTGCCAGCAGCTTGGCGGGGAGTAGCTCCTACGAGCAGTACTTC. The gene calls are TRBV5-5 and TRBJ2-7; a possible D gene is TRBD2 (5 bases). Between the trimmed V and J ends, which lost 0 bases and 0 bases, there was a span of 10 bases. In germline, CDR1 is SGHKS, CDR2 YYEKEE (reference sequence). This CDR3 spans 15 amino acids. Complete variable domain (other parts from reference TRBV5-5 and TRBJ2-7): DAGVTQSPTHLIKTRGQQVTLRCSPISGHKSVSWYQQVLGQGPQFIFQYYEKEERGRGNFPDRFSARQFPNYSSELNVNALLLGDSALYLCASSLAGSSSYEQYFGPGTRLTVT.

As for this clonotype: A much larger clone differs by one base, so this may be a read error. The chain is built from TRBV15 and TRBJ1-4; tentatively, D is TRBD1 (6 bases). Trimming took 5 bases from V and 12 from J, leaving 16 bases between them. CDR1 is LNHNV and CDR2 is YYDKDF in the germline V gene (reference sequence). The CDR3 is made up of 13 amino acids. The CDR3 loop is CATSQGSDEELFF. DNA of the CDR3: TGTGCCACCAGCCAGGGGTCGGACGAAGAACTGTTTTTT.

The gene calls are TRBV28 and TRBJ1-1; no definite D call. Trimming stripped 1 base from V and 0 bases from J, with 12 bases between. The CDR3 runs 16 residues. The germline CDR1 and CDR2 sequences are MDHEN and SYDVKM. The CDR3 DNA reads TGTGCCAGCAGTTTATTATCTTATACCTTGAACACTGAAGCTTTCTTT. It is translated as CASSLLSYTLNTEAFF.

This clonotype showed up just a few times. The CDR3 DNA reads TGTGCCACCCAGCTTTCGCCGCTCCTTGGGGCCAACGTCCTGACTTTC. This encodes CATQLSPLLGANVLTF. The chain carries TRBV6-1 and TRBJ2-6; D ambiguous. V gave up 10 bases and J gave up 3 bases, with 19 bases separating them. This CDR3 comprises 16 residues. Germline lookup yields CDR1 MNHNS and CDR2 SASEGT.

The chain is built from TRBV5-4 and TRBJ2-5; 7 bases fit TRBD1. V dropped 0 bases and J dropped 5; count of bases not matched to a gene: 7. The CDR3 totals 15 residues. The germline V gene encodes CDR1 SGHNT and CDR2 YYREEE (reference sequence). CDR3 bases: TGTGCCAGCAGCTTGGGACAGGGTCAGGGGGAGACCCAGTACTTC. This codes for CASSLGQGQGETQYF.

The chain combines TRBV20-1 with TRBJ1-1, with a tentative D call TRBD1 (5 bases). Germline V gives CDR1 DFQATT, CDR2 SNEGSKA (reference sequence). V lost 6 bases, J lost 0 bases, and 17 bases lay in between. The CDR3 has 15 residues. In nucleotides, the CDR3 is TGCAGTGCAAAAACGAGGGCGACAGTGAACACTGAAGCTTTCTTT. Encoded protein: CSAKTRATVNTEAFF.

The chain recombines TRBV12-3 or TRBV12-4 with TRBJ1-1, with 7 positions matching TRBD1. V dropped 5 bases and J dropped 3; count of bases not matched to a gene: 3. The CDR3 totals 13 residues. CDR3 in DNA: TGTGCCAGCAGTAAAGGGACAGACACTGAAGCTTTCTTT. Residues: CASSKGTDTEAFF.

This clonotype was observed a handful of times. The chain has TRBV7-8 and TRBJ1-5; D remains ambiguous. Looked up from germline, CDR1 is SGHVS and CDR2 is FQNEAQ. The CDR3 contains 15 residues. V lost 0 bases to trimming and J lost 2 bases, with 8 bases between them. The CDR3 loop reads CASSLAVGGNQPQHF. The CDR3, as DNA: TGTGCCAGCAGCTTAGCGGTTGGGGGCAATCAGCCCCAGCATTTT.

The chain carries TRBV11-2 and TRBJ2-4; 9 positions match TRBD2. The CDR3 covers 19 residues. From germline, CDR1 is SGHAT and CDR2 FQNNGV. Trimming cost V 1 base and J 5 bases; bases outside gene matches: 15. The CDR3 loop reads CASSLVSGGTYTSQNIQYF. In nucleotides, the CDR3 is TGTGCCAGCAGCTTAGTCAGCGGGGGGACTTATACTAGCCAAAACATTCAGTACTTC.

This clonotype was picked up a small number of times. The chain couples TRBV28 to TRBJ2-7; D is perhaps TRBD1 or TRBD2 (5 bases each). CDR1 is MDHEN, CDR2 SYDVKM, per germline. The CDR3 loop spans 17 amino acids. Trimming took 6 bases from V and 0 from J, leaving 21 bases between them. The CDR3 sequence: CASSLIGRGTSSYEQYF. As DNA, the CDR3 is TGTGCCAGCAGCCTAATCGGGCGTGGGACCAGCTCCTACGAGCAGTACTTC.